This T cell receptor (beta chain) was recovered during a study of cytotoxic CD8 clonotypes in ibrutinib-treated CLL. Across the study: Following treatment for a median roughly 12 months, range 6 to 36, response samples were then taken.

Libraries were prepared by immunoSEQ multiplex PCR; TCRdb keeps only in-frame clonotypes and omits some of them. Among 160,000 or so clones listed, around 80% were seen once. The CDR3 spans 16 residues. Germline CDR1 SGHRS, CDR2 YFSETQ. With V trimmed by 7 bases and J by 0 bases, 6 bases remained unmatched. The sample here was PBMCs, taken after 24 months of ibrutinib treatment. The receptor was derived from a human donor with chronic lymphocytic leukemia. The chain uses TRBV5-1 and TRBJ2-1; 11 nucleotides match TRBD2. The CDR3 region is CASSRLAGSSYNEQFF. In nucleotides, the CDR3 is TGCGCCAGCTCCAGACTAGCGGGGAGCTCCTACAATGAGCAGTTCTTC.